This T cell receptor (beta chain) was sequenced during a study of graft-versus-host responses after intestinal transplantation. Whole-study context: Those transplanted obtained multivisceral, liver-intestinal, or isolated intestinal grafts.

Comment on this clone: Its matching antigen is unknown.

Method: immunoSEQ multiplex PCR; TCRdb's copy keeps in-frame clones and lacks some. Of some 85,000 clones listed, about 90% are singletons. From germline, CDR1 is SEHNR and CDR2 FQNEAQ (reference sequence). CDR3 length: 13 residues. V was clipped by 6 bases and J by 5 bases, with 11 bases between them. The receptor comes from a human donor who was the organ donor for an intestinal transplant. This material consisted of unstimulated CD8+ T cells sorted from spleen or lymph node cells, taken before transplant. This chain links TRBV7-9 with TRBJ2-1, with D unresolved. The CDR3 nucleotides are TGTGCCAGCAGGCAAGAGGTACACAATGAGCAGTTCTTC. Encoded protein: CASRQEVHNEQFF.